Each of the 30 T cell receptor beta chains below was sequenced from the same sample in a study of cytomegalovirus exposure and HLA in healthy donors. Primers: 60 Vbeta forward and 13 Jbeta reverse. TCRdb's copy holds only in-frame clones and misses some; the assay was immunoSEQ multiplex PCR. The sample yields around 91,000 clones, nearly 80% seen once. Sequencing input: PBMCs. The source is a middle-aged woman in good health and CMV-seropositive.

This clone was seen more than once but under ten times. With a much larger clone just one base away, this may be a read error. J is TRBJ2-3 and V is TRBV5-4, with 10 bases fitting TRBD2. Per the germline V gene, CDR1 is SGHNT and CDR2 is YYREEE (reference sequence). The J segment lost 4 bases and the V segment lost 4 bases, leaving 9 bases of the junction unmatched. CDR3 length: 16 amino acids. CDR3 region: CASSQAIAGGADTQYF. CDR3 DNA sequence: TGTGCCAGCAGCCAAGCAATAGCGGGAGGTGCAGATACGCAGTATTTT.

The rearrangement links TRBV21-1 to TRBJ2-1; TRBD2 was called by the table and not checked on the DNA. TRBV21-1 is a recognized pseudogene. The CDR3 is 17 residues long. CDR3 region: CASSKPLGLAEYNEQFF. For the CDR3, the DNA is TGTGCCAGCAGCAAACCTCTGGGGCTAGCGGAATACAATGAGCAGTTCTTC.

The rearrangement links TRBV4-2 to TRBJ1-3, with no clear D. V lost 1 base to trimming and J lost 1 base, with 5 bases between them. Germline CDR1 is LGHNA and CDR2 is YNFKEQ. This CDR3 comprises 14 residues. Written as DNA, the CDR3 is TGTGCCAGCAGCCAAGCGACTTCTGGAAACACCATATATTTT. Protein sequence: CASSQATSGNTIYF.

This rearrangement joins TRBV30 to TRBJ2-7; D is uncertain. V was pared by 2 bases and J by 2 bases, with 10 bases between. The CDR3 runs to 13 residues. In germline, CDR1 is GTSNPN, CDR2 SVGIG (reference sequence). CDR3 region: CAWSSAVPYEQYF. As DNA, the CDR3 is TGTGCCTGGAGTAGCGCCGTCCCCTACGAGCAGTACTTC.

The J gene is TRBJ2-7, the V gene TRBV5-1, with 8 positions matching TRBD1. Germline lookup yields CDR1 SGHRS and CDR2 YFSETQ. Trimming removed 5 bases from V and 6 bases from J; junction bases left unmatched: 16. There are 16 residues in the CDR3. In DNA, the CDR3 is TGCGCCAGCAGATATTCGCCCCAGGGGGCGATGACCGAGCAGTACTTC. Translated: CASRYSPQGAMTEQYF.

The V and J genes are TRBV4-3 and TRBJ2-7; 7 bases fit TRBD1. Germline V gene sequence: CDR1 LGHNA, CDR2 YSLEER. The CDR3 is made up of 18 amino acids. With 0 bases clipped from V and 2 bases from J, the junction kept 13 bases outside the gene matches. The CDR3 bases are TGCGCCAGCAGCCAAGATATTATGTCGGGACAGCCAACCTACGAGCAGTACTTC. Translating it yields CASSQDIMSGQPTYEQYF.

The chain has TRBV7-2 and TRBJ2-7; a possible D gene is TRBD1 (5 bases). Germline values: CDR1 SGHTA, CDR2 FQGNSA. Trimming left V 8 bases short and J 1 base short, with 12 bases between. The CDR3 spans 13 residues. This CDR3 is CASGAGVSYEQYF. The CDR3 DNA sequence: TGTGCCAGCGGGGCAGGAGTTTCCTACGAGCAGTACTTC.

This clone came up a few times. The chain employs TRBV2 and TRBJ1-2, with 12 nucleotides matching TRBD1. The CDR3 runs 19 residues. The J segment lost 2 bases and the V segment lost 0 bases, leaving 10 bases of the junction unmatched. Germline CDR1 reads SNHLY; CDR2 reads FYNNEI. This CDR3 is CASSEARDRGLILNYGYTF. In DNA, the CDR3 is TGTGCCAGCAGTGAAGCGCGGGACAGGGGGCTCATATTGAACTATGGCTACACCTTC. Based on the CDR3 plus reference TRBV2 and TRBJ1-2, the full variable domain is EPEVTQTPSHQVTQMGQEVILRCVPISNHLYFYWYRQILGQKVEFLVSFYNNEISEKSEIFDDQFSVERPDGSNFTLKIRSTKLEDSAMYFCASSEARDRGLILNYGYTFGSGTRLTVV.

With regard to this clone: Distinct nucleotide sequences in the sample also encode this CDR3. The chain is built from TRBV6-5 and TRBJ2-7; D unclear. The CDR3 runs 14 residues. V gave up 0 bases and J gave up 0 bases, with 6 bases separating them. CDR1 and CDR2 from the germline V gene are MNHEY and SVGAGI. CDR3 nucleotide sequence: TGTGCCAGCAGTTACTCGGCCAGCTCCTACGAGCAGTACTTC. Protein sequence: CASSYSASSYEQYF.

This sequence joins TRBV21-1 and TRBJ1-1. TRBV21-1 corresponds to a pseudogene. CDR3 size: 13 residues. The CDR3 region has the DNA TGTGCCAGCAGCACTAAGGGAGAGACTGAAGCTTTCTTT. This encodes CASSTKGETEAFF.

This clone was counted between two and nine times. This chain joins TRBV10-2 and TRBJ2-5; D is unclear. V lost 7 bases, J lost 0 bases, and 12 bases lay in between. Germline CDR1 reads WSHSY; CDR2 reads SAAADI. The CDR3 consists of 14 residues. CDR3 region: CASTKTDYQETQYF. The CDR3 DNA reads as TGCGCCAGCACCAAAACCGACTACCAAGAGACCCAGTACTTC.

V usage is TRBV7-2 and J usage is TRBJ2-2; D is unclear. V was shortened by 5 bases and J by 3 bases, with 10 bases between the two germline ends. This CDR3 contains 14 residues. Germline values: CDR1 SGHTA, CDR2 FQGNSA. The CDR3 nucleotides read TGTGCCAGCAGCCCTAGTCGATACACCGGGGAGCTGTTTTTT. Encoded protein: CASSPSRYTGELFF.

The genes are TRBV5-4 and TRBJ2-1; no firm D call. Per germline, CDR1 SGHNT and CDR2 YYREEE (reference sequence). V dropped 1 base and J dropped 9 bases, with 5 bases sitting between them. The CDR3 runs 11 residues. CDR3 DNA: TGTGCCAGCAGCTTGTTAGCTGAGCAGTTCTTC. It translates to CASSLLAEQFF.

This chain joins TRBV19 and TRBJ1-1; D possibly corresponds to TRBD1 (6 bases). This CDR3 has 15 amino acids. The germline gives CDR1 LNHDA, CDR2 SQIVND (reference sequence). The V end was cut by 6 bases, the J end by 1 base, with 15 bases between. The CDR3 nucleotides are TGTGCCAGTAGGGACACCGGGACAAAGAACACTGAAGCTTTCTTT. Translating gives CASRDTGTKNTEAFF.

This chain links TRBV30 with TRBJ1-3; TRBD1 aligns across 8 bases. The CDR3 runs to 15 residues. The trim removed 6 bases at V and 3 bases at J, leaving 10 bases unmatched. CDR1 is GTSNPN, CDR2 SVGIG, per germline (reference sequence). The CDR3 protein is CACPPSTGVGNTIYF. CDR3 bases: TGTGCCTGCCCCCCATCGACAGGGGTTGGAAACACCATATATTTT. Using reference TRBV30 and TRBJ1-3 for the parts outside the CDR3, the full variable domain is SQTIHQWPATLVQPVGSPLSLECTVEGTSNPNLYWYRQAAGRGLQLLFYSVGIGQISSEVPQNLSASRPQDRQFILSSKKLLLSDSGFYLCACPPSTGVGNTIYFGEGSWLTVV.

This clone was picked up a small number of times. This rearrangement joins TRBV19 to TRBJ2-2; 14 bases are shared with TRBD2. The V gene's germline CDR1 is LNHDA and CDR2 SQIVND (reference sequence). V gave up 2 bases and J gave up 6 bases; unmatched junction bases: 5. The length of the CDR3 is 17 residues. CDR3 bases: TGTGCCAGTAGTATACTCGGACTAGCGGGAGGTGCCGGGGAGCTGTTTTTT. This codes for CASSILGLAGGAGELFF.

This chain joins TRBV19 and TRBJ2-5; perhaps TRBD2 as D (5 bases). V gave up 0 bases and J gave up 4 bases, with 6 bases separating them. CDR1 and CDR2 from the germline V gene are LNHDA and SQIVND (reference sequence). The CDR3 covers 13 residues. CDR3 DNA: TGTGCCAGTAGTATAGATGAGGGAGAGACCCAGTACTTC. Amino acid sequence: CASSIDEGETQYF.

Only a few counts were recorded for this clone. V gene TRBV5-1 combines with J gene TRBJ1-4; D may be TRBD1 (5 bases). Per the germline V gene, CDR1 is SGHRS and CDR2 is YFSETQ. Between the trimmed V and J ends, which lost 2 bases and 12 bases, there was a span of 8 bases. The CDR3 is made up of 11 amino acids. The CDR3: CASSFRGELFF. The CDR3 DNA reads TGCGCCAGCAGCTTCCGGGGGGAACTGTTTTTT.

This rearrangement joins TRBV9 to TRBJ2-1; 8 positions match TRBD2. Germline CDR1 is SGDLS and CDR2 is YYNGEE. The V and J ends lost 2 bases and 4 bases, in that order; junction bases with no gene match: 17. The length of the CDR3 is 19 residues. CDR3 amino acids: CASSVRPSGASGFYNEQFF. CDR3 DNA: TGTGCCAGCAGCGTTCGACCCTCGGGGGCTAGCGGGTTTTACAATGAGCAGTTCTTC.

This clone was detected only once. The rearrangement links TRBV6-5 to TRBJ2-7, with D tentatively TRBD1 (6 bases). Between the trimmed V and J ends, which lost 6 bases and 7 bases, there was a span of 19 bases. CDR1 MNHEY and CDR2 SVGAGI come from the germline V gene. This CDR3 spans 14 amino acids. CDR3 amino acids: CASSRTRGFGEQYF. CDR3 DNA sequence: TGTGCCAGCAGCCGCACGAGGGGGTTTGGAGAGCAGTACTTC.

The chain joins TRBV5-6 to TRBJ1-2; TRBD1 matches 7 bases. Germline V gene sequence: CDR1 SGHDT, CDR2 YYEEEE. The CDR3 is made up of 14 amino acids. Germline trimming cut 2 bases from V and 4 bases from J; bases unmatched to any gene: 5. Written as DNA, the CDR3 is TGTGCCAGCAGCTTTCAGACAGGGTTCTATGGCTACACCTTC. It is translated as CASSFQTGFYGYTF.

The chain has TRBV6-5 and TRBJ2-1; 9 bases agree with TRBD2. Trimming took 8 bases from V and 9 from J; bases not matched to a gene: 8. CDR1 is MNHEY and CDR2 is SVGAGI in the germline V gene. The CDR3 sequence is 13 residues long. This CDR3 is CASGGGRGSEQFF. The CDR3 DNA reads TGTGCCAGCGGAGGCGGGAGGGGCAGTGAGCAGTTCTTC.

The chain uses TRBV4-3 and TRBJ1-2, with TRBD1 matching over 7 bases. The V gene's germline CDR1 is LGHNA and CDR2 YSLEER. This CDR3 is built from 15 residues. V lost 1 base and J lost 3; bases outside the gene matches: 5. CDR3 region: CASSQGAGGDYGYTF. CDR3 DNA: TGCGCCAGCAGCCAAGGGGCAGGGGGTGACTATGGCTACACCTTC.

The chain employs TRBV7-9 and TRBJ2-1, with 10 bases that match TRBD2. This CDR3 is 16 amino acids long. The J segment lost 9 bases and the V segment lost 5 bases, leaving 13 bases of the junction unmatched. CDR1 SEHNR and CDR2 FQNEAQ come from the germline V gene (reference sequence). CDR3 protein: CASSQLGASGGVEQFF. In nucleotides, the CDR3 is TGTGCCAGCAGCCAACTTGGGGCTAGCGGGGGAGTTGAGCAGTTCTTC.

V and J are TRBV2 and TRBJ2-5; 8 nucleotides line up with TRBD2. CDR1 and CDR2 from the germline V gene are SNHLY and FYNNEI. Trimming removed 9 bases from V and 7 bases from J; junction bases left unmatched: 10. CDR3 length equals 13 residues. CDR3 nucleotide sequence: TGTGCCAGTTCGGGCCTCCGGGAGGGGACCCAGTACTTC. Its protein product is CASSGLREGTQYF.

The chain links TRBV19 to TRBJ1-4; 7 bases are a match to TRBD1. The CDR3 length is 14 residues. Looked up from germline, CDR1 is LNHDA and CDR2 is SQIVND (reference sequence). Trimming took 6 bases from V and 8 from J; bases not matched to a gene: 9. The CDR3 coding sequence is TGTGCCAGTAGCTCGACAGGGAAGGGGGAAAAACTGTTTTTT. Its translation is CASSSTGKGEKLFF. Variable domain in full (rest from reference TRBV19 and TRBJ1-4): DGGITQSPKYLFRKEGQNVTLSCEQNLNHDAMYWYRQDPGQGLRLIYYSQIVNDFQKGDIAEGYSVSREKKESFPLTVTSAQKNPTAFYLCASSSTGKGEKLFFGSGTQLSVL.

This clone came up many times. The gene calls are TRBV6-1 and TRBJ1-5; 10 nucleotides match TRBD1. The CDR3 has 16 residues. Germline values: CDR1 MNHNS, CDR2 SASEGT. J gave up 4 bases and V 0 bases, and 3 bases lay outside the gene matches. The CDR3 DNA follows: TGTGCCAGCAGTGAAGCGGAGGGACAGGGGAATCAGCCCCAGCATTTT. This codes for CASSEAEGQGNQPQHF.

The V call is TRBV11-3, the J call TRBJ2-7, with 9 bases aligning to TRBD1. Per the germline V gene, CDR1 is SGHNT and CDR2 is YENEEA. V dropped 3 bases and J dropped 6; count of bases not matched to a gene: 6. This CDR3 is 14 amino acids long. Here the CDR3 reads CASSFGGTGSEQYF. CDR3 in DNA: TGTGCCAGCAGCTTCGGGGGGACAGGGAGCGAGCAGTACTTC.

The CDR3 region is CSCSTPQETQYF. DNA of the CDR3: TGCAGCTGTAGTACCCCCCAAGAGACCCAGTACTTC. The chain joins TRBV29-1 to TRBJ2-5, with unresolved D. CDR3 size: 12 residues. V was pared by 8 bases and J by 1 base, with 11 bases between. Germline values: CDR1 SQVTM, CDR2 ANQGSEA.

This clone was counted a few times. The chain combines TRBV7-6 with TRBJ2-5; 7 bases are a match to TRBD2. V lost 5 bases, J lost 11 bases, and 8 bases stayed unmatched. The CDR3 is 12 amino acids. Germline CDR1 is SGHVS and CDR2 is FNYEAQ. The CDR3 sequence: CASSPWGGEQYF. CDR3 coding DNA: TGTGCCAGCAGCCCATGGGGGGGTGAGCAGTACTTC.